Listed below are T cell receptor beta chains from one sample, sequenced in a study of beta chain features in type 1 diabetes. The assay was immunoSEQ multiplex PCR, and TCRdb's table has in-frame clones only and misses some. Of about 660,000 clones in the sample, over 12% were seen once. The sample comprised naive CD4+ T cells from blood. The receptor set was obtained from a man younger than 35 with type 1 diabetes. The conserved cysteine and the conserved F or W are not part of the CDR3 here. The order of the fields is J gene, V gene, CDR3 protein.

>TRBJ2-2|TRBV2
ASSESRANTGELF
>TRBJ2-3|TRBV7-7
ASSLGTVGADTQY
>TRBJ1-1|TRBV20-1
SARVNTEAF
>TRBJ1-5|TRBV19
ASSASTGARQPQH
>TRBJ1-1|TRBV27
ASSSSDRRAF
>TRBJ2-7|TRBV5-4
ASSAAGDEQY
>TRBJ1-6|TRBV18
ASSPFDRRGNSPLH
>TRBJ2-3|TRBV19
ASSLRTSTDTQY
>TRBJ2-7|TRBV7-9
ASSLAGPYEQY
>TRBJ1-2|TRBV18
ASSADRANYGYT